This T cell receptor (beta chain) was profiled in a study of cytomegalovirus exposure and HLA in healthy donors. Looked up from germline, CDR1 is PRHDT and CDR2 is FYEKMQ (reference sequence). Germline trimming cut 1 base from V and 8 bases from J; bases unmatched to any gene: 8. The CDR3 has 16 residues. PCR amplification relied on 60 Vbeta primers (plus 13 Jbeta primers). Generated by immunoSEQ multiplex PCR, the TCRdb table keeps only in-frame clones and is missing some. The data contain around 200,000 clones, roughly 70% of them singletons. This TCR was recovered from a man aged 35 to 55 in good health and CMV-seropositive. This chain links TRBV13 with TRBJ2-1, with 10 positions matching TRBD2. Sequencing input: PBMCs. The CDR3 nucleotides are TGTGCCAGCAGCTTAGAGAAGCGGGGGGGCCGATATGAGCAGTTCTTC. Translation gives CASSLEKRGGRYEQFF.